This TCR beta chain was observed in a study of cytomegalovirus exposure and HLA in healthy donors. Study-level findings and limits: Common viral pathogens (according to a later analysis) appeared linked to several of the most significant clusters.

Germline lookup yields CDR1 LNHDA and CDR2 SQIVND (reference sequence). Trimming took 5 bases from V and 1 from J; bases not matched to a gene: 5. This CDR3 is built from 15 residues. The PCR made use of 60 Vbeta and 13 Jbeta primers. Clones were sequenced by immunoSEQ multiplex PCR, and TCRdb holds only the in-frame ones, with some missing. The sample consists of nearly 110,000 clones, 82% of them appearing once. Concerning this clone: Antigen: not known.

This chain connects TRBV19 to TRBJ2-3; 8 bases match TRBD2. The sequence was obtained from a young man in good health and CMV-seropositive. Sequenced material: PBMCs. The CDR3 nucleotides are TGTGCCAGTAGTTTTAGCGGGGACGGCACAGATACGCAGTATTTT. Its protein product is CASSFSGDGTDTQYF.